This is a list of T cell receptor beta chains from one sample in a study of Ad26.COV2.S vaccination and SARS-CoV-2 variants. Here immunoSEQ multiplex PCR was the method, and the copy in TCRdb shows in-frame clones only, minus some. This sample has about 350,000 clones, with just over 90% found just once. The material was peripheral blood, obtained after recovery from COVID-19. All receptors derive from a human donor who had recovered from COVID-19. Each CDR3 is given with its conserved first and last residue. A D gene is named only where the DNA matches it firmly.

j_gene | v_gene | d_gene | CDR3nt | CDR3aa
TRBJ2-5 | TRBV10-3 | - | TGTGCCATCAGAAACAGGGATGGAGAGACCCAGTACTTC | CAIRNRDGETQYF
TRBJ1-2 | TRBV6-5 | TRBD1 | TGTGCCAGCAATACGATGGACAGGGCCTATGGCTACACCTTC | CASNTMDRAYGYTF
TRBJ2-1 | TRBV10-1 | TRBD2 | TGCGCCAGCAGTGATGTGGTACTAGCGGGGACGGGTGAGCAGTTCTTC | CASSDVVLAGTGEQFF
TRBJ1-2 | TRBV9 | TRBD1 | TGTGCCAGCAGCGTAGCTGGGAACAGGGGTGGCTACACCTTC | CASSVAGNRGGYTF
TRBJ1-1 | TRBV19 | - | TGTGCCAGTAGTCCGGCGGGGAGAAACACTGAAGCTTTCTTT | CASSPAGRNTEAFF
TRBJ2-3 | TRBV18 | TRBD1 | TGTGCCAGCTCATCGACAGGGCTAGATACGCAGTATTTT | CASSSTGLDTQYF
TRBJ1-1 | TRBV27 | - | TGTGCCAGCAGTTTGTCCCGGGAGGGGTTCACTGAAGCTTTCTTT | CASSLSREGFTEAFF
TRBJ2-3 | TRBV6-6 | - | TGTGCCAGCAGTCTCGGACAAAATCCAGATACGCAGTATTTT | CASSLGQNPDTQYF
TRBJ2-6 | TRBV6-5 | - | TGTGCCAGCAGTTCCTCTGGGGCCAACGTCCTGACTTTC | CASSSSGANVLTF
TRBJ1-2 | TRBV13 | - | TGTGCCAGCAGCTCGGCCGTGGGGAACTATGGCTACACCTTC | CASSSAVGNYGYTF
TRBJ1-3 | TRBV7-3 | - | TGTGCCAGCAGCTTATGTCAGCTTCACTCTGGAAACACCATATATTTT | CASSLCQLHSGNTIYF
TRBJ2-1 | TRBV27 | - | TGTGCCAGCAGTTATCAGGGTCCTCCCTACAATGAGCAGTTCTTC | CASSYQGPPYNEQFF
TRBJ1-5 | TRBV12-5 | TRBD1 | TGTGCTAGTGGTCCCGGGACAGGGGGAGGTCAGCCCCAGCATTTT | CASGPGTGGGQPQHF
TRBJ1-1 | TRBV6-1 | - | TGTGCCAGCAGTGAAGAGAGGCTCCAACTGGGCACTGAAGCTTTCTTT | CASSEERLQLGTEAFF
TRBJ2-5 | TRBV7-2 | - | TGTGCCAGCAGCGTAGGGGGGGGGCCCAGAGAGACCCAGTACTTC | CASSVGGGPRETQYF
TRBJ2-2 | TRBV5-1 | TRBD1 | TGCGCCAGCAGTTTTGCACAGGGGTCCACCGGGGAGCTGTTTTTT | CASSFAQGSTGELFF
TRBJ2-1 | TRBV27 | - | TGTGCCAGCAGCCACCCTAGGACGCGGCATGAGCAGTTCTTC | CASSHPRTRHEQFF
TRBJ1-4 | TRBV12-5 | TRBD1 | TGTGCTAGTGGTTTGGCAGGGACAGCGAATGAAAAACTGTTTTTT | CASGLAGTANEKLFF
TRBJ1-2 | TRBV20-1 | - | TGCAGTGCTAGTTATAGGACTGGCTATGGCTACACCTTC | CSASYRTGYGYTF
TRBJ2-3 | TRBV25-1 | TRBD1 | TGTGCCAGCAGGGAGGACAGGGGTAGCACAGATACGCAGTATTTT | CASREDRGSTDTQYF